The rows below give T cell receptor beta chains drawn from one sample of a study of blood T cells in healthy people across ages. TCRdb recomputed calls from the 5' RACE reads with MiXCR, one row per CDR3 protein. The sample records 1.5 million to 1.8 million distinct CDR3 sequences, approximately 43% being singletons. Sequenced sample: blood. These receptors originate from a woman younger than 35 in good health. Each CDR3 is given with its conserved first and last residue. The order of the fields is J gene, D gene, V gene, clone size, CDR3 protein, CDR3 DNA. D genes are given only for firm matches. Clone size is shown for a subset of rows, as once, few, many or a class of expanded clone.

>TRBJ2-1|.|TRBV18|few
CASSIDYSSLFSYNEQFF
TGTGCCAGCTCCATTGACTATTCGTCCCTGTTCTCCTACAATGAGCAGTTCTTC
>TRBJ2-7|.|TRBV29-1|few
CSVGRRGMQYF
TGCAGCGTTGGCCGTAGAGGGATGCAGTACTTC
>TRBJ1-2|.|TRBV20-1|few
CSARPNNYGYTF
TGCAGTGCTAGACCCAATAACTATGGCTACACCTTC
>TRBJ2-3|.|TRBV7-9|few
CASSFLTPRTDTQYF
TGTGCCAGCAGCTTCTTGACGCCCCGTACAGATACGCAGTATTTT
>TRBJ2-3|TRBD2|TRBV7-3|few
CASSLLGGSLDTQYF
TGTGCCAGCAGCTTACTTGGCGGGAGTCTAGATACGCAGTATTTT
>TRBJ1-6|.|TRBV28|.
CASRPQASGSPLHF
TGTGCCAGCAGACCTCAGGCCTCGGGGTCACCCCTCCACTTT
>TRBJ2-1|.|TRBV2|.
CASRPGTVYNEQFF
TGTGCCAGCAGACCCGGGACTGTCTACAATGAGCAGTTCTTC
>TRBJ1-2|TRBD1|TRBV4-3|few
CASSQYRGTNYGYTF
TGCGCCAGCAGCCAATACAGGGGGACGAACTATGGCTACACCTTC
>TRBJ2-4|TRBD1|TRBV2|.
CASTGTVVALAKNIQYF
TGTGCCAGCACCGGGACAGTAGTCGCGCTAGCCAAAAACATTCAGTACTTC
>TRBJ2-7|TRBD2|TRBV20-1|.
CSVSSGSGYEQYF
TGCAGTGTATCTAGCGGGAGTGGATACGAGCAGTACTTC
>TRBJ2-7|.|TRBV4-1|.
CASRNPGQSYEQYF
TGCGCCAGCCGAAATCCCGGGCAATCCTACGAGCAGTACTTC
>TRBJ2-5|TRBD1|TRBV20-1|.
CSAPPGPGQGQYF
TGCAGTGCCCCCCCAGGCCCCGGACAGGGTCAGTACTTC
>TRBJ1-1|.|TRBV12-3/TRBV12-4|.
CASSVTEATEAFF
TGTGCCAGCTCCGTGACAGAGGCCACTGAAGCTTTCTTT
>TRBJ2-1|TRBD2|TRBV12-3/TRBV12-4|.
CASTQGLADNEQFF
TGTGCCAGCACCCAGGGACTAGCGGACAATGAGCAGTTCTTC
>TRBJ2-2|.|TRBV7-3|.
CASRAMDGELFF
TGTGCCAGCAGGGCTATGGACGGGGAGCTGTTTTTT
>TRBJ2-2|TRBD2|TRBV28|.
CASSFSWEGTSGELFF
TGTGCCAGCAGTTTCTCGTGGGAGGGTACTAGCGGGGAGCTGTTTTTT
>TRBJ1-3|.|TRBV29-1|.
CSVIDHGSRGNTIYF
TGCAGCGTGATAGACCACGGGTCCAGAGGAAACACCATATATTTT
>TRBJ2-7|TRBD2|TRBV4-3|.
CTSSREGLSSYEQYF
TGCACCAGCAGCCGGGAGGGACTGAGCTCCTACGAGCAGTACTTC
>TRBJ2-7|.|TRBV9|few
CASSVDIMGSEQYF
TGTGCCAGCAGCGTAGACATAATGGGTAGTGAGCAGTACTTC
>TRBJ1-1|.|TRBV29-1|few
CSVDLYTEAFF
TGCAGCGTTGATCTCTACACTGAAGCTTTCTTT
>TRBJ1-2|.|TRBV9|few
CASSVVPGGVGYTF
TGTGCCAGCAGCGTAGTACCCGGGGGAGTTGGCTACACCTTC
>TRBJ2-7|TRBD2|TRBV6-5|.
CASSEPGLAVYEQYF
TGTGCCAGCAGTGAGCCGGGACTAGCGGTCTACGAGCAGTACTTC
>TRBJ2-3|.|TRBV20-1|.
CSAAARAGTDTQYF
TGCAGTGCTGCGGCGAGGGCTGGGACAGATACGCAGTATTTT
>TRBJ1-3|.|TRBV12-3/TRBV12-4|.
CASSRAEHSGNTIYF
TGTGCCAGCAGTCGAGCAGAACACTCTGGAAACACCATATATTTT
>TRBJ1-5|TRBD1|TRBV12-3/TRBV12-4|few
CASSLGGGTGVRQPQHF
TGTGCCAGCAGTTTAGGCGGCGGGACAGGGGTCCGCCAGCCCCAGCATTTT
>TRBJ2-7|TRBD1|TRBV25-1|.
CASSYDRGQVGSYEQYF
TGTGCCAGCAGCTACGACAGGGGGCAAGTCGGTTCCTACGAGCAGTACTTC
>TRBJ2-7|.|TRBV11-2|.
CASSLTMAGSEQYF
TGTGCCAGCAGCTTAACCATGGCGGGGTCCGAGCAGTACTTC
>TRBJ1-2|TRBD1|TRBV7-9|.
CASSFPGQGVSGYTF
TGTGCCAGCAGCTTTCCGGGACAGGGAGTTTCTGGCTACACCTTC
>TRBJ2-7|.|TRBV20-1|.
CSASDMYEQYF
TGCAGTGCTTCCGACATGTACGAGCAGTACTTC
>TRBJ2-7|.|TRBV2|.
CASSERTATYEQYF
TGTGCCAGCAGTGAACGGACAGCAACCTACGAGCAGTACTTC
>TRBJ2-3|TRBD2|TRBV4-3|few
CASSHRLAGGSTDTQYF
TGCGCCAGCAGCCATAGACTAGCGGGAGGAAGCACAGATACGCAGTATTTT
>TRBJ1-2|.|TRBV29-1|few
CSVVGTAGYTF
TGCAGCGTTGTAGGGACCGCTGGCTACACCTTC
>TRBJ1-4|.|TRBV29-1|.
CSVGQGRGEKLFF
TGCAGCGTTGGGCAGGGGCGAGGGGAAAAACTGTTTTTT
>TRBJ1-1|.|TRBV2|few
CASRGDYTEAFF
TGTGCCAGCCGGGGGGATTACACTGAAGCTTTCTTT
>TRBJ2-7|TRBD1|TRBV20-1|.
CSARDPGRGTGYNEQYF
TGCAGTGCTAGAGATCCCGGGCGAGGGACAGGCTACAATGAGCAGTACTTC
>TRBJ2-5|TRBD2|TRBV6-1|.
CASSTESAPGTSGFQETQYF
TGTGCCAGCAGCACTGAGAGTGCCCCCGGGACTAGCGGGTTCCAAGAGACCCAGTACTTC
>TRBJ1-5|TRBD1|TRBV2|.
CASNDREGQPQHF
TGTGCCAGTAATGACAGGGAGGGTCAGCCCCAGCATTTT
>TRBJ1-1|TRBD1|TRBV30|.
CAWSFAGGTEAFF
TGTGCCTGGAGTTTTGCAGGGGGAACTGAAGCTTTCTTT
>TRBJ2-7|.|TRBV7-8|few
CASSLGSRLGSYEQYF
TGTGCCAGCAGCTTGGGCTCCCGACTTGGATCCTACGAGCAGTACTTC
>TRBJ1-2|.|TRBV27|.
CASSSYDRLGHGYTF
TGTGCCAGCAGTTCCTATGACAGGCTGGGGCATGGCTACACCTTC
>TRBJ2-3|.|TRBV27|few
CASSLWDPGDTQYF
TGTGCCAGCAGTTTATGGGACCCCGGGGATACGCAGTATTTT
>TRBJ1-1|.|TRBV7-9|.
CASLGVGTEAFF
TGTGCCAGCTTAGGGGTTGGCACTGAAGCTTTCTTT
>TRBJ2-2|TRBD1|TRBV12-3/TRBV12-4|few
CASSFDRGLNTGELFF
TGTGCCAGCAGTTTTGACAGGGGTTTGAACACCGGGGAGCTGTTTTTT
>TRBJ2-1|.|TRBV3-1|.
CASSLPGGGYEQFF
TGTGCCAGCAGCCTGCCAGGGGGAGGATATGAGCAGTTCTTC
>TRBJ2-3|.|TRBV6-1|.
CASRRDRGADTQYF
TGTGCCAGCAGGCGGGACCGAGGGGCAGATACGCAGTATTTT
>TRBJ2-1|.|TRBV4-3|few
CASSRGLRQGYDNEQFF
TGCGCCAGCAGCCGCGGCCTCCGGCAGGGGTATGACAATGAGCAGTTCTTC
>TRBJ1-5|.|TRBV12-3/TRBV12-4|.
CAGSLRPANQPQHF
TGTGCCGGCAGTTTAAGGCCAGCAAATCAGCCCCAGCATTTT
>TRBJ2-7|TRBD1|TRBV6-5|.
CASRRTGWPEQYF
TGTGCCAGCAGACGGACAGGGTGGCCTGAGCAGTACTTC
>TRBJ1-4|.|TRBV4-3|.
CASSQEIGEKLFF
TGCGCCAGCAGCCAAGAAATCGGTGAAAAACTGTTTTTT
>TRBJ1-5|.|TRBV4-1|.
CASSQVGTVNQPQHF
TGCGCCAGCAGCCAAGTTGGGACGGTAAATCAGCCCCAGCATTTT
>TRBJ2-7|TRBD1|TRBV27|.
CASKSGTGFPYEQYF
TGTGCCAGCAAGTCGGGGACAGGGTTTCCCTACGAGCAGTACTTC
>TRBJ2-5|TRBD1|TRBV28|.
CASNSGTGGSGEQYF
TGTGCCAGCAACTCCGGGACAGGGGGCTCGGGTGAGCAGTACTTC
>TRBJ1-2|.|TRBV29-1|.
CSVRHGAGYGYTF
TGCAGCGTCAGACACGGGGCTGGCTATGGCTACACCTTC
>TRBJ2-7|.|TRBV15|.
CATSRVLSSSGYEQYF
TGTGCCACCAGCAGAGTCTTGAGCTCATCAGGCTACGAGCAGTACTTC
>TRBJ2-7|TRBD2|TRBV20-1|few
CSALGGGGREQYF
TGCAGTGCTCTAGGCGGGGGGGGGCGCGAGCAGTACTTC
>TRBJ2-5|TRBD1|TRBV18|.
CASSPPDRVKETQYF
TGTGCCAGCTCACCCCCGGACAGGGTTAAAGAGACCCAGTACTTC
>TRBJ1-2|.|TRBV7-9|.
CASSLYENYGYTF
TGTGCCAGCAGCTTATACGAGAACTATGGCTACACCTTC